The TCR beta chain under discussion was sequenced for a study of blood T cell repertoires in COVID-19. Study context: The cDNA or gDNA used as material had been derived from T cells, B-cell-depleted T cells, or PBMCs.

CDR1 is SEHNR, CDR2 FQNEAQ, per germline (reference sequence). With 1 base removed from V and 4 bases from J, the gap between germline ends came to 15 bases. This CDR3 is 16 amino acids long. As handled by the study authors: Nucleated cell number was recorded as an estimate derived from reference gene primer amplification. Clones were read by immunoSEQ multiplex PCR, and TCRdb kept only the in-frame ones, dropping some. That table is the source of V, J and clone size, and D and trimming were worked out from the DNA. The table records 110,000 or so clones, about 85% of them present only once. The rearrangement links TRBV7-9 to TRBJ2-3; tentatively, D is TRBD2 (5 bases). Sequencing input: peripheral blood. The TCR comes from a man aged 50-60 years with acute or convalescent COVID-19. The chain's CDR3 is CASSLEGTGISDTQYF. CDR3 DNA sequence: TGTGCCAGCAGCTTAGAAGGAACGGGGATTTCAGATACGCAGTATTTT.